These T cell receptor beta chains were read from a single sample in a study of blood T cell repertoires in COVID-19. TCRdb's table, derived via immunoSEQ multiplex PCR, lists solely in-frame clones and lacks some. This table has 200,000 to 250,000 clones, around 86% appearing once. Sequencing was carried out using peripheral blood. The receptor source for this set is a woman in her twenties or thirties who had recovered from COVID-19. Both conserved end residues are part of each CDR3. D genes are given only for firm matches. Expanded clones get a size class; other rows say once, few or many, or leave the size out.

v_gene	d_gene	j_gene	abundance	CDR3nt	CDR3aa
TRBV5-4	.	TRBJ2-7	.	TGTGCCAGCAGCCAAGCACTAGCCTACGAGCAGTACTTC	CASSQALAYEQYF
TRBV27	.	TRBJ1-1	.	TGTGCCAGCAGTCCGGAGGGGCCAAGAAATGAAGCTTTCTTT	CASSPEGPRNEAFF
TRBV9	.	TRBJ1-3	.	TGTGCCAGCAGCCAATCTGACCGTGGAGTCTCTGGAAACACCATATATTTT	CASSQSDRGVSGNTIYF
TRBV30	.	TRBJ2-2	.	TGTGCCTGGAGTGTACAAACTAGTGGCGGGGAGCTGTTTTTT	CAWSVQTSGGELFF
TRBV29-1	.	TRBJ1-1	.	TGCAGCGTTCGGAGGGGCGGGGTCCCTGAAGCTTTCTTT	CSVRRGGVPEAFF
TRBV2	TRBD1	TRBJ1-2	.	TGTGCCAGCAATAGGGGACAGGGAGTAGGGTATGGCTACACCTTC	CASNRGQGVGYGYTF
TRBV9	TRBD1	TRBJ2-2	.	TGTGCCAGCAGCGGCCACAGGGGTAGGGAGCTGTTTTTT	CASSGHRGRELFF
TRBV6-2/TRBV6-3	TRBD2	TRBJ2-1	.	TGTGCCAGCAGTTTCCCACCGACTAGCTCCAATGAGCAGTTCTTC	CASSFPPTSSNEQFF
TRBV6-5	TRBD2	TRBJ2-3	.	TGTGCCAGCACCGGACTAGCGGGGTCTAAGAATACGCAGTATTTT	CASTGLAGSKNTQYF
TRBV7-3	TRBD2	TRBJ2-2	.	TGTGCCAGCAGCTCACACCCTAGCGGGGTTAATGTCGGGGAGCTGTTTTTT	CASSSHPSGVNVGELFF
TRBV5-1	TRBD1	TRBJ1-6	once	TGCGCCAGCAGCTTCGTGACAGGGCACGATTCACCCCTCCACTTT	CASSFVTGHDSPLHF
TRBV10-3	TRBD1	TRBJ1-3	.	TGTGCCATCAGCCCGGGACAGGTCAACGGATACACCATATATTTT	CAISPGQVNGYTIYF
TRBV7-3	.	TRBJ2-1	.	TGTGCCAGCAGCTCTCCGGGGGTCCAGGTCTACTACAATGAGCAGTTCTTC	CASSSPGVQVYYNEQFF
TRBV7-9	.	TRBJ2-7	.	TGTGCCAGCAGCTCACCAGGGCAGGGGTACGAGCAGTACTTC	CASSSPGQGYEQYF
TRBV4-3	TRBD1	TRBJ1-6	few	TGCGCCAGCAGCCAAGATCGCGTACAGGGGGCTAATTCACCCCTCCACTTT	CASSQDRVQGANSPLHF
TRBV3-1/TRBV3-2	TRBD1	TRBJ2-7	once	TGTGCCAGCAGCCAGTTGGGGCAGGGGGTCTTTCCAAGCTCCTACGAGCAGTACTTC	CASSQLGQGVFPSSYEQYF
TRBV5-1	TRBD2	TRBJ2-1	.	TGCGCCAGCAGCCGCTCGACTAGCGGGGGTGTTAATGAGCAGTTCTTC	CASSRSTSGGVNEQFF
TRBV30	.	TRBJ2-7	once	TGTGCCTGGAGTGTTCAGGGTGGAAGCGAGCAGTACTTC	CAWSVQGGSEQYF
TRBV5-1	TRBD1	TRBJ1-2	.	TGCGCCAGCAGCTTGGGGAGGACAGGGGAAGCTAACTATGGCTACACCTTC	CASSLGRTGEANYGYTF
TRBV9	.	TRBJ1-2	.	TGTGCCAGCAGCCACAGGGAGAGCTATGGCTACACCTTC	CASSHRESYGYTF
TRBV14	.	TRBJ1-2	.	TGTGCCAGTAACAGGTCGAACTATGGCTACACCTTC	CASNRSNYGYTF
TRBV4-1	TRBD1	TRBJ1-2	once	TGCGCCAGCAGCCAAGCTTGGGACAGTGGCTACACCTTC	CASSQAWDSGYTF
TRBV2	.	TRBJ2-7	.	TGTGCCAGCACGGGTACCTACGAGCAGTACTTC	CASTGTYEQYF
TRBV7-9	TRBD2	TRBJ2-7	few	TGTGCCAGCAGCTCTAGCGGGGGGGTCCACTACGAGCAGTACTTC	CASSSSGGVHYEQYF
TRBV25-1	TRBD1	TRBJ1-2	.	TGTGCCAGCAGTAACTCAGGACAGGGTGATTATGGCTACACCTTC	CASSNSGQGDYGYTF
TRBV21-1	.	TRBJ2-1	many	TGTGCCAGCAGCGGACGCTTGAGAGGCGGGGACAATGAGCAGTTCTTC	CASSGRLRGGDNEQFF
TRBV2	.	TRBJ2-3	.	TGTGCCAGCACCCCCAACACAGATACGCAGTATTTT	CASTPNTDTQYF
TRBV19	.	TRBJ1-2	.	TGTGCCAGTAGCCGCCTACAGGGTTGGGGCTACACCTTC	CASSRLQGWGYTF
TRBV5-8	TRBD1	TRBJ1-1	.	TGTGCCAGCAGCCACAGGGGGCTGGGAGACACTGAAGCTTTCTTT	CASSHRGLGDTEAFF
TRBV16	.	TRBJ1-1	.	TGTGCCAGCAGCCAATCGAGGCGGGACACTGAAGCTTTCTTT	CASSQSRRDTEAFF
TRBV5-1	TRBD1	TRBJ2-1	.	TGCGCCAGCAGCTATGGACAGGACAATGAGCAGTTCTTC	CASSYGQDNEQFF
TRBV5-1	TRBD1	TRBJ2-5	.	TGCGCCAGCAGAGTCCGGGACAGGCCTCAAGAGACCCAGTACTTC	CASRVRDRPQETQYF
TRBV5-1	TRBD1	TRBJ2-1	.	TGCGCCAGCAGCTTGAGTACCGGGACAGCGTATGAGCAGTTCTTC	CASSLSTGTAYEQFF
TRBV6-1	.	TRBJ2-3	.	TGTGCCAGCAGTGATAGAGCGGGTTCTAGCACAGATACGCAGTATTTT	CASSDRAGSSTDTQYF
TRBV5-1	.	TRBJ2-1	.	TGCGCCAGCAGCTTTGACTTGTACAATGAGCAGTTCTTC	CASSFDLYNEQFF
TRBV7-2	.	TRBJ2-5	.	TGTGCCAGCAGTTACGCCCCGGGACTTCAAGAGACCCAGTACTTC	CASSYAPGLQETQYF
TRBV6-4	TRBD2	TRBJ2-1	once	TGTGCCAGCAGCCCGGGACTAGCGGGGGGGCAGGATGAGCAGTTCTTC	CASSPGLAGGQDEQFF
TRBV24-1	TRBD1	TRBJ1-1	.	TGTGCCACCAGTGTACCCCCCCCCAGGGGGCGAGGGACTGAAGCTTTCTTT	CATSVPPPRGRGTEAFF
TRBV11-2	.	TRBJ2-7	few	TGTGCCAGCAGATTTAATTCAGGATCGAGTAAGTACGAGCAGTACTTC	CASRFNSGSSKYEQYF
TRBV23-1	TRBD2	TRBJ2-3	once	TGCGCCAGCAGTCAACCGACACCTGGACTAGCGGGGACAGATACGCAGTATTTT	CASSQPTPGLAGTDTQYF
TRBV6-4	TRBD2	TRBJ2-3	few	TGTGCCAGCCAAAGGACTAGCGGGGGCACAGATACGCAGTATTTT	CASQRTSGGTDTQYF
TRBV2	TRBD1	TRBJ1-6	.	TGTGCCAGCAGTGATCGGACAGGGAATTCACCCCTCCACTTT	CASSDRTGNSPLHF
TRBV6-1	.	TRBJ1-5	.	TGTGCCAGCAGTGAAGAACCCAGGGCGGGGGATCAGCCCCAGCATTTT	CASSEEPRAGDQPQHF
TRBV5-5	TRBD1	TRBJ2-5	.	TGTGCCAGCAGCGTCCTCGGGACAGGGGGAGAGACCCAGTACTTC	CASSVLGTGGETQYF
TRBV3-1/TRBV3-2	.	TRBJ1-2	few	TGTGCCAGCAGCCCGGGGATAAACTATGGCTACACCTTC	CASSPGINYGYTF
TRBV4-3	.	TRBJ2-1	.	TGCGCCAGCAGCCAAGAATGGACTACGGGGAGCTCCTACAATGAGCAGTTCTTC	CASSQEWTTGSSYNEQFF
TRBV30	TRBD1	TRBJ2-7	.	TGTGCCTGGAGCCGGGACAGGGGGGGCGAGCAGTACTTC	CAWSRDRGGEQYF
TRBV7-2	.	TRBJ2-3	.	TGTGCCAGCAGCTTACTTCGCACAGATACGCAGTATTTT	CASSLLRTDTQYF
TRBV5-1	.	TRBJ2-2	.	TGCGCCAGCAGCTTGCCCAGGGGATGGCGGGGGAGATTGAACACCGGGGAGCTGTTTTTT	CASSLPRGWRGRLNTGELFF
TRBV5-1	TRBD1	TRBJ1-4	once	TGCGCCAGCAGCTTGGGAGGGACAGGGGAGGAAAAACTGTTTTTT	CASSLGGTGEEKLFF
TRBV14	.	TRBJ1-2	.	TGTGCCAGCAGCCACGACAGCTATGGCTACACCTTC	CASSHDSYGYTF
TRBV6-5	TRBD1	TRBJ2-2	.	TGTGCCAGCTTGGGACAGGGGAGGGGCCCCGGGGAGCTGTTTTTT	CASLGQGRGPGELFF
TRBV30	.	TRBJ2-5	once	TGTGCCTGGAGTGTAGGGGGGGGCCAAGAGACCCAGTACTTC	CAWSVGGGQETQYF
TRBV6-1	TRBD1	TRBJ1-2	.	TGTGCCAGCAGTGAAGCGAACAGGGGCTATGGCTACACCTTC	CASSEANRGYGYTF
TRBV9	.	TRBJ2-2	.	TGTGCCAGCAGCGGAAGGACTAACCGAAGACAGGGGAACACCGGGGAGCTGTTTTTT	CASSGRTNRRQGNTGELFF